This T cell receptor (beta chain) emerged from a study of T cells in Graves' hyperthyroidism and ophthalmopathy. General study findings and limits: The model foresaw ophthalmopathy a median approximately 6.1 months prior to onset.

This clonotype has just a few counts. No antigen is known for it. Germline V lookup: CDR1 MNHNS, CDR2 SASEGT. The CDR3 covers 13 residues. V lost 5 bases and J lost 8; bases outside the gene matches: 8. Amplified regions were TCR beta CDR3 sequences from RNA transcripts. The primer set for the first-round RT-PCR of the TCR CDR3 was HTBI. From the multiplex PCR reads, TCRdb called clonotypes with MiXCR, one entry per CDR3 protein. The sample holds about 350,000 distinct CDR3 sequences, roughly 20% seen once. The source of this sequence is a woman between 35 and 50 years old with Graves' ophthalmopathy. The genes are TRBV6-1 and TRBJ1-2; 7 bases are shared with TRBD1. Sample: blood. The CDR3 DNA is TGTGCCAGCAGTCGACAGGGATTATGGGGCTACACCTTC. Amino acids: CASSRQGLWGYTF.